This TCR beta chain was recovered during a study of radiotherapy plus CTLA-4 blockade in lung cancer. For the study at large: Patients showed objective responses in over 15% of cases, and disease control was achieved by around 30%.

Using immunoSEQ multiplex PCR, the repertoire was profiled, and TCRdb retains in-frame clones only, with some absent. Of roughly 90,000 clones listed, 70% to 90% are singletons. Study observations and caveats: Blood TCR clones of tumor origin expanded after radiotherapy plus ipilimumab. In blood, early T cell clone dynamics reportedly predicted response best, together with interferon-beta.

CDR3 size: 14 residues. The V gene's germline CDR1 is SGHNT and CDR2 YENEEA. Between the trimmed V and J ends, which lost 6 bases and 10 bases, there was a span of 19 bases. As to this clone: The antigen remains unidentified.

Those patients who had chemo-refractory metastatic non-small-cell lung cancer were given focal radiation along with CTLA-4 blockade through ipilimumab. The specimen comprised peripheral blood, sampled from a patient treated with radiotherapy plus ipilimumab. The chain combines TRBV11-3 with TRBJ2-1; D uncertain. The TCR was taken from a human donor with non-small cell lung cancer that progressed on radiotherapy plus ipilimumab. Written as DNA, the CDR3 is TGTGCCAGCAGTCGACGGACCCCTGCTAAAGAGCAGTTCTTC. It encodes CASSRRTPAKEQFF. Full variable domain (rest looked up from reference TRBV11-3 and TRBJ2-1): EAGVVQSPRYKIIEKKQPVAFWCNPISGHNTLYWYLQNLGQGPELLIRYENEEAVDDSQLPKDRFSAERLKGVDSTLKIQPAELGDSAVYLCASSRRTPAKEQFFGPGTRLTVL.